This TCR beta chain comes out of a study of T cells after yellow fever vaccination. Study-level results: Researchers noted that a small share of clonotypes showed up in both CD4 and CD8 compartments. Subsequent to the booster, the majority of primary-vaccination clones reappeared (around 96% CD4, 88% CD8).

The sample holds a few counts of this clonotype. Its target is not known. A process of 5'RACE template switching, which added a universal primer site and UMIs, was used to make TCR cDNA. TCRdb itself ran the 5' RACE reads through MiXCR, one entry per CDR3 protein. This table holds 250,000 to 350,000 distinct CDR3 sequences, around 7% found once. The CDR3 spans 16 residues. V shed 5 bases and J shed 2 bases, with 16 bases lying between them. The specimen comprised PBMCs, sampled roughly seven weeks after the first yellow fever vaccination. This TCR was sampled from a man in his late teens or twenties who received the YFV17D yellow fever vaccine. This chain links TRBV12-3 or TRBV12-4 with TRBJ2-1; D might be TRBD1 (5 bases). Here the CDR3 DNA reads TGTGCCAGCAGTCCGCAGGGCGCCCCCACCTACAATGAGCAGTTCTTC. It translates to CASSPQGAPTYNEQFF.